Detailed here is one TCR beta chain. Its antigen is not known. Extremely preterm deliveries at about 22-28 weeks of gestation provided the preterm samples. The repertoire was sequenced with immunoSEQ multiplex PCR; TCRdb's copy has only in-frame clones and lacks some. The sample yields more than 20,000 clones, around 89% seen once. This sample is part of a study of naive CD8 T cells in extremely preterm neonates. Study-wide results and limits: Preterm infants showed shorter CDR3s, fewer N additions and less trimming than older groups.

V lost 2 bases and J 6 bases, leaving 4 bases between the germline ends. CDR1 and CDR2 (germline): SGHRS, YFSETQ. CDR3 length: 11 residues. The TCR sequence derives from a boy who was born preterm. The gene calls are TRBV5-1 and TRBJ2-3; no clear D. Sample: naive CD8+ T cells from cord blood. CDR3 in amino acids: CASSFRDTQYF. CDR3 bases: TGCGCCAGCAGCTTCAGGGATACGCAGTATTTT.